This is a list of T cell receptor beta chains from one sample in a study of T cell responses to AZD1222 COVID-19 vaccine. Profiling relied on immunoSEQ multiplex PCR, and the TCRdb table lists in-frame clones only, not all of them. The sample has tens of thousands of clones; around nine tenths are singletons. The sample in question was peripheral blood, obtained on day 0 of AZD1222 vaccination. These receptors originate from an adult in good health. Each CDR3 is given with its conserved first and last residue. D genes are given only for firm matches. Some rows mark clone size as missing; the rest say once, few, many or name a class of expanded clone.

clone size: .
J gene: TRBJ2-7
D gene: .
CDR3 length: 12
V gene: TRBV30
CDR3 DNA: TGTGCCTGGAGTGTACCAGGGGACGAGCAGTACTTC
CDR3 protein: CAWSVPGDEQYF

clone size: .
J gene: TRBJ2-7
D gene: TRBD1
CDR3 length: 11
V gene: TRBV20-1
CDR3 DNA: TGCAGTGGACAGACAGGGGACGAGCAGTACTTC
CDR3 protein: CSGQTGDEQYF

clone size: once
J gene: TRBJ1-1
D gene: .
CDR3 length: 12
V gene: TRBV3-1/TRBV3-2
CDR3 DNA: TGTGCCAGCAGCCAAGCGGGCACTGAAGCTTTCTTT
CDR3 protein: CASSQAGTEAFF

clone size: .
J gene: TRBJ1-4
D gene: .
CDR3 length: 13
V gene: TRBV3-1/TRBV3-2
CDR3 DNA: TGTGCCAGCAGCCAAGGTTGGACTGAAAAACTGTTTTTT
CDR3 protein: CASSQGWTEKLFF

clone size: .
J gene: TRBJ2-7
D gene: .
CDR3 length: 12
V gene: TRBV2
CDR3 DNA: TGTGCCAGCAGTTCCGGGCCCTACGAGCAGTACTTC
CDR3 protein: CASSSGPYEQYF

clone size: .
J gene: TRBJ2-3
D gene: .
CDR3 length: 14
V gene: TRBV7-9
CDR3 DNA: TGTGCCAGCAGTCGGGACTCTTACACAGATACGCAGTATTTT
CDR3 protein: CASSRDSYTDTQYF

clone size: .
J gene: TRBJ2-5
D gene: TRBD2
CDR3 length: 14
V gene: TRBV3-1/TRBV3-2
CDR3 DNA: TGTGCCAGCAGCCAGCGAGCGGGAGAAGAGACCCAGTACTTC
CDR3 protein: CASSQRAGEETQYF

clone size: .
J gene: TRBJ2-1
D gene: .
CDR3 length: 11
V gene: TRBV27
CDR3 DNA: TGTGCCAGCAAGGTTGGAAATGAGCAGTTCTTC
CDR3 protein: CASKVGNEQFF

clone size: once
J gene: TRBJ1-4
D gene: .
CDR3 length: 14
V gene: TRBV7-2
CDR3 DNA: TGTGCCAGCAGCAAGTCGGGAGCGAATGAAAAACTGTTTTTT
CDR3 protein: CASSKSGANEKLFF

clone size: .
J gene: TRBJ2-7
D gene: TRBD2
CDR3 length: 15
V gene: TRBV7-9
CDR3 DNA: TGTGCCAGCAGCACGGATAGCGGGTTCAGCTACGAGCAGTACTTC
CDR3 protein: CASSTDSGFSYEQYF

clone size: .
J gene: TRBJ1-6
D gene: .
CDR3 length: 13
V gene: TRBV12-3/TRBV12-4
CDR3 DNA: TGTGCCAGCAGTTTACTGAGCGACATGCCCCTCCACTTT
CDR3 protein: CASSLLSDMPLHF

clone size: .
J gene: TRBJ2-1
D gene: .
CDR3 length: 14
V gene: TRBV3-1/TRBV3-2
CDR3 DNA: TGTGCCAGCAGCCCGGACTGGACCTACAATGAGCAGTTCTTC
CDR3 protein: CASSPDWTYNEQFF

clone size: .
J gene: TRBJ2-1
D gene: .
CDR3 length: 15
V gene: TRBV3-1/TRBV3-2
CDR3 DNA: TGTGCCAGCAGCCAAGAGCGCGGGGCCTACAATGAGCAGTTCTTC
CDR3 protein: CASSQERGAYNEQFF

clone size: .
J gene: TRBJ2-4
D gene: .
CDR3 length: 15
V gene: TRBV19
CDR3 DNA: TGTGCCAGTAGTCCCGCGGGACAGGCCAAAAACATTCAGTACTTC
CDR3 protein: CASSPAGQAKNIQYF

clone size: .
J gene: TRBJ1-5
D gene: .
CDR3 length: 15
V gene: TRBV2
CDR3 DNA: TGTGCCAGCAGTGACAGGTTTTCCGGCAATCAGCCCCAGCATTTT
CDR3 protein: CASSDRFSGNQPQHF

clone size: .
J gene: TRBJ2-6
D gene: TRBD1
CDR3 length: 16
V gene: TRBV7-9
CDR3 DNA: TGTGCCAGCGGGACAGGGCTCCTCTCTGGGGCCAACGTCCTGACTTTC
CDR3 protein: CASGTGLLSGANVLTF

clone size: .
J gene: TRBJ1-4
D gene: .
CDR3 length: 14
V gene: TRBV11-2
CDR3 DNA: TGTGCCAGCAGCCTAGGGGCTCCTAATGAAAAACTGTTTTTT
CDR3 protein: CASSLGAPNEKLFF

clone size: .
J gene: TRBJ2-7
D gene: TRBD1
CDR3 length: 15
V gene: TRBV2
CDR3 DNA: TGTGCCAGCACAGACAGGGCTCCCGCCCCTGGGGAGCAGTACTTC
CDR3 protein: CASTDRAPAPGEQYF

clone size: .
J gene: TRBJ2-1
D gene: TRBD2
CDR3 length: 16
V gene: TRBV5-1
CDR3 DNA: TGCGCCAGCAGCTTCTCCCCTAGCGGGGACTACAATGAGCAGTTCTTC
CDR3 protein: CASSFSPSGDYNEQFF

clone size: .
J gene: TRBJ2-3
D gene: .
CDR3 length: 17
V gene: TRBV27
CDR3 DNA: TGTGCCAGCAGTTTATACCCGTCGTGGGGGGTCGGGGATACGCAGTATTTT
CDR3 protein: CASSLYPSWGVGDTQYF

clone size: .
J gene: TRBJ1-2
D gene: TRBD1
CDR3 length: 13
V gene: TRBV6-5
CDR3 DNA: TGTGCCAGCAGTCCTGACAGGGAGCTGGGCTACACCTTC
CDR3 protein: CASSPDRELGYTF

clone size: .
J gene: TRBJ1-1
D gene: .
CDR3 length: 13
V gene: TRBV5-1
CDR3 DNA: TGCGCCAGCGGTTTTGGCGGGAACACTGAAGCTTTCTTT
CDR3 protein: CASGFGGNTEAFF

clone size: .
J gene: TRBJ2-7
D gene: .
CDR3 length: 14
V gene: TRBV5-6
CDR3 DNA: TGTGCCAGCGTTCAATGGGGCGGAGCCTACGAGCAGTACTTC
CDR3 protein: CASVQWGGAYEQYF

clone size: .
J gene: TRBJ2-5
D gene: .
CDR3 length: 12
V gene: TRBV7-9
CDR3 DNA: TGTGCCAGCAGGGCCGGGCTCGAGACCCAGTACTTC
CDR3 protein: CASRAGLETQYF

clone size: .
J gene: TRBJ2-7
D gene: .
CDR3 length: 12
V gene: TRBV5-1
CDR3 DNA: TGCGCCAGCAGCTTGGGAGGCGGCGAGCAGTACTTC
CDR3 protein: CASSLGGGEQYF

clone size: once
J gene: TRBJ2-3
D gene: TRBD1
CDR3 length: 15
V gene: TRBV7-9
CDR3 DNA: TGTGCCAGCAGCAACTCCAGGGGGCGCTCAGATACGCAGTATTTT
CDR3 protein: CASSNSRGRSDTQYF

clone size: .
J gene: TRBJ2-2
D gene: .
CDR3 length: 17
V gene: TRBV19
CDR3 DNA: TGTGCCAGTAGTATTCGGGGCGAGTTTCTAAACACCGGGGAGCTGTTTTTT
CDR3 protein: CASSIRGEFLNTGELFF

clone size: .
J gene: TRBJ1-6
D gene: TRBD1
CDR3 length: 15
V gene: TRBV15
CDR3 DNA: TGTGCCACCAGCATCGACAGGGGGAGTAATTCACCCCTCCACTTT
CDR3 protein: CATSIDRGSNSPLHF

clone size: .
J gene: TRBJ2-2
D gene: TRBD1
CDR3 length: 15
V gene: TRBV19
CDR3 DNA: TGTGCCAGTAGTTTCGACAGGGTATCCACCGGGGAGCTGTTTTTT
CDR3 protein: CASSFDRVSTGELFF

clone size: .
J gene: TRBJ2-3
D gene: TRBD2
CDR3 length: 17
V gene: TRBV3-1/TRBV3-2
CDR3 DNA: TGTGCCAGCAGCTCGGGACTAGCGGGAGGGCCGGCAGATACGCAGTATTTT
CDR3 protein: CASSSGLAGGPADTQYF

clone size: .
J gene: TRBJ1-5
D gene: TRBD1
CDR3 length: 14
V gene: TRBV19
CDR3 DNA: TGTGCCAGTAGAAACAGGGGAAGCAATCAGCCCCAGCATTTT
CDR3 protein: CASRNRGSNQPQHF

clone size: .
J gene: TRBJ1-2
D gene: .
CDR3 length: 13
V gene: TRBV29-1
CDR3 DNA: TGCAGCGTCCACACTCCCGGGACTGATGGCTACACCTTC
CDR3 protein: CSVHTPGTDGYTF

clone size: .
J gene: TRBJ2-7
D gene: .
CDR3 length: 16
V gene: TRBV21-1
CDR3 DNA: TGTGCCAGCAGCAAATTGGTCCATAGCGGGAGTTACGAGCAGTACTTC
CDR3 protein: CASSKLVHSGSYEQYF

clone size: .
J gene: TRBJ2-2
D gene: .
CDR3 length: 14
V gene: TRBV7-2
CDR3 DNA: TGTGCCAGCAGTCCTAGGGGGGAGCGAAGGGAGCTGTTTTTT
CDR3 protein: CASSPRGERRELFF

clone size: .
J gene: TRBJ2-7
D gene: TRBD1
CDR3 length: 14
V gene: TRBV5-1
CDR3 DNA: TGCGCCAGCAGCTTATACAGGGGAACCGACGAGCAGTACTTC
CDR3 protein: CASSLYRGTDEQYF

clone size: .
J gene: TRBJ1-6
D gene: .
CDR3 length: 15
V gene: TRBV3-1/TRBV3-2
CDR3 DNA: TGTGCCAGCAGCTACAACAGTGCCTATAATTCACCCCTCCACTTT
CDR3 protein: CASSYNSAYNSPLHF

clone size: .
J gene: TRBJ2-1
D gene: TRBD2
CDR3 length: 18
V gene: TRBV19
CDR3 DNA: TGTGCCAGTAGTATAGCCTCAGAGGGTAGCGGGAGTTGGAATGAGCAGTTCTTC
CDR3 protein: CASSIASEGSGSWNEQFF

clone size: .
J gene: TRBJ1-1
D gene: .
CDR3 length: 15
V gene: TRBV6-1
CDR3 DNA: TGTGCCAGCAGTGAAAATTTGGGGGGAAACACTGAAGCTTTCTTT
CDR3 protein: CASSENLGGNTEAFF

clone size: .
J gene: TRBJ2-7
D gene: TRBD1
CDR3 length: 15
V gene: TRBV2
CDR3 DNA: TGTGCCAGCAGTTTCGACAGGGTGGGCTCCTACGAGCAGTACTTC
CDR3 protein: CASSFDRVGSYEQYF

clone size: .
J gene: TRBJ2-3
D gene: .
CDR3 length: 16
V gene: TRBV3-1/TRBV3-2
CDR3 DNA: TGTGCCAGCAGCCCAGGCCCGGGACCCCTCACAGATACGCAGTATTTT
CDR3 protein: CASSPGPGPLTDTQYF

clone size: .
J gene: TRBJ2-2
D gene: .
CDR3 length: 15
V gene: TRBV19
CDR3 DNA: TGTGCCAGTAGTGGGGGCCCGGTTGGGGCCGGGGAGCTGTTTTTT
CDR3 protein: CASSGGPVGAGELFF

clone size: .
J gene: TRBJ1-6
D gene: TRBD1
CDR3 length: 14
V gene: TRBV5-1
CDR3 DNA: TGCGCCAGCAGCTTGGAACAGGGGGACTCACCCCTCCACTTT
CDR3 protein: CASSLEQGDSPLHF

clone size: once
J gene: TRBJ1-1
D gene: .
CDR3 length: 15
V gene: TRBV5-1
CDR3 DNA: TGCGCCAGCAGCTCGTACGGGGAGGTGAACACTGAAGCTTTCTTT
CDR3 protein: CASSSYGEVNTEAFF